This TCR beta chain was found in a study of blood T cell repertoires in COVID-19. Background on the study: The United States, Italy and Spain were the sources of the acute and convalescent COVID-19 samples. T cells, B-cell-depleted T cells, or PBMCs provided the cDNA or gDNA that served as material.

Unmatched junction bases numbered 9, after V lost 3 bases and J lost 0 bases. Germline CDR1 and CDR2: SGHAT and FQNNGV. The CDR3 spans 17 residues. As handled by the study authors: Researchers report that nucleated cell counts were estimated from reference gene primer amplification. Sequencing was performed with immunoSEQ multiplex PCR; in TCRdb, only in-frame clones are kept and a portion is missing. The V and J calls and clone size come from that table; D and trimming were worked out from the DNA. Counted here are about 55,000 clones, about nine tenths occurring once; the ten biggest clones make up 8.5%. A single count supports this clone.

The specimen was peripheral blood. This receptor was obtained from a man in his 60s with active COVID-19. The rearrangement uses TRBV11-2 and TRBJ2-3; TRBD2 aligns across 7 bases. The CDR3 DNA reads as TGTGCCAGCAGCTTGAGGACGGGACTATTCAGCACAGATACGCAGTATTTT. Amino acids: CASSLRTGLFSTDTQYF.